A single sample is the source of the 10 T cell receptor beta chains below, sequenced in a study of cytomegalovirus exposure and HLA in healthy donors. The repertoire was sequenced with immunoSEQ multiplex PCR; TCRdb's copy has only in-frame clones and lacks some. The sample lists 250,000 to 400,000 clones; 87% were seen once. The specimen was PBMCs. The receptors come from a woman between 25 and 40 years old in good health and CMV-seropositive.

This chain uses TRBV7-2 with TRBJ2-7; D perhaps matches TRBD1 (5 bases). V dropped 0 bases and J dropped 4 bases, with 13 bases sitting between them. The V gene's germline CDR1 is SGHTA and CDR2 FQGNSA. CDR3 size: 15 residues. This chain's CDR3 is CASSLAQGLAYEQYF. CDR3 in DNA: TGTGCCAGCAGCTTAGCCCAGGGTCTGGCTTACGAGCAGTACTTC.

The chain uses TRBV7-9 and TRBJ1-1; D unclear. The CDR3 is 10 amino acids. V was pared by 8 bases and J by 2 bases, with 3 bases between. The V gene's germline CDR1 is SEHNR and CDR2 FQNEAQ (reference sequence). DNA of the CDR3: TGTGCCAGCGCTAACACTGAAGCTTTCTTT. This gives the protein CASANTEAFF.

The V and J genes are TRBV6-1 and TRBJ2-1; tentatively, D is TRBD2 (6 bases). CDR3 length equals 13 residues. CDR1 is MNHNS and CDR2 is SASEGT in the germline V gene. V lost 2 bases and J lost 9, with 11 bases in between. CDR3 sequence (DNA): TGTGCCAGCAGTGAACGGGAGAGCGGTGAGCAGTTCTTC. This gives the protein CASSERESGEQFF.

This clone has just one count. The chain joins TRBV6-1 to TRBJ1-2, with a possible D match to TRBD1 (6 bases). Per germline, CDR1 MNHNS and CDR2 SASEGT. The ends were cut back, 0 bases at V and 4 bases at J, with 18 bases in the middle. The CDR3 extends over 17 amino acids. The CDR3 sequence: CASSEALALGHTYGYTF. CDR3 DNA sequence: TGTGCCAGCAGTGAAGCGTTGGCGCTGGGACACACCTATGGCTACACCTTC.

V usage is TRBV4-2 and J usage is TRBJ2-7; D is possibly TRBD1 or TRBD2 (6 bases each). CDR3 length: 18 amino acids. Germline CDR1 reads LGHNA; CDR2 reads YNFKEQ. Between the trimmed V and J ends, which lost 1 base and 3 bases, there was a span of 22 bases. The CDR3 DNA follows: TGTGCCAGCAGCCAAGGTGTAGTGGGGGAACAGGGAGGCTACGAGCAGTACTTC. Its protein is CASSQGVVGEQGGYEQYF.

This sequence joins TRBV4-2 and TRBJ2-5; D may correspond to TRBD1 or TRBD2 (6 bases each). The CDR3 covers 12 residues. Trimming stripped 4 bases from V and 12 bases from J, with 15 bases between. Germline V gene data show CDR1 as LGHNA and CDR2 as YNFKEQ. In DNA form, the CDR3 reads TGTGCCAGCAGCCGGCCCGGGGGCCGCGAGTACTTC. As protein: CASSRPGGREYF.

The J gene is TRBJ1-2, the V gene TRBV6-5, with D uncertain. Germline V gives CDR1 MNHEY, CDR2 SVGAGI. This CDR3 region has 15 residues. V gave up 7 bases and J gave up 0 bases, with 15 bases separating them. CDR3 protein: CASIPGPGANYGYTF. The CDR3, as DNA: TGTGCCAGCATCCCCGGACCGGGAGCTAACTATGGCTACACCTTC.

This sequence joins TRBV10-3 and TRBJ1-5; 8 nucleotides agree with TRBD1. Germline V gives CDR1 ENHRY, CDR2 SYGVKD. Trimming took 10 bases from V and 3 from J; bases not matched to a gene: 8. This CDR3 has 14 residues. The CDR3 loop is CATQGTGLNQPQHF. CDR3 DNA: TGTGCCACCCAGGGGACAGGTCTCAATCAGCCCCAGCATTTT.

This clone showed up just once. V and J are TRBV27 and TRBJ2-1; tentative D call: TRBD1 (5 bases). This CDR3 is built from 17 residues. Trimming pared 2 bases from V and 12 bases from J, leaving 26 bases between. Per germline, CDR1 MNHEY and CDR2 SMNVEV (reference sequence). As DNA, the CDR3 is TGTGCCAGCAGTTTAGGGGCTAGGTCCCCCGATTTTATAGGGCAGTTCTTC. Its protein is CASSLGARSPDFIGQFF.

The J gene is TRBJ2-7, the V gene TRBV27; 7 positions agree with TRBD1. V lost 0 bases and J lost 2; bases outside the gene matches: 4. In germline, CDR1 is MNHEY, CDR2 SMNVEV (reference sequence). There are 15 residues in the CDR3. The CDR3 loop reads CASSLSWDRAYEQYF. The CDR3 DNA follows: TGTGCCAGCAGTTTATCGTGGGACAGAGCCTACGAGCAGTACTTC.